One sample yielded the 32 T cell receptor beta chains listed below, sequenced in a study of blood T cell repertoires in COVID-19. Method: immunoSEQ multiplex PCR; TCRdb's copy keeps in-frame clones and lacks some. Of 250,000 to 350,000 clones listed, about 85% were seen once; the top ten hold 0.87%. Sequences were obtained from peripheral blood. These receptor sequences come from a human donor with COVID-19, enrolled during active disease. The donor label of this sample is uncertain.

The V gene is TRBV5-5, the J gene TRBJ2-5, with unresolved D. The germline V gene encodes CDR1 SGHKS and CDR2 YYEKEE (reference sequence). This CDR3 contains 14 residues. V gave up 2 bases and J gave up 1 base, with 9 bases separating them. The CDR3 reads CASSFLQLQETQYF. The CDR3 coding sequence is TGTGCCAGCAGCTTCCTACAGCTCCAAGAGACCCAGTACTTC.

The chain combines TRBV19 with TRBJ1-1; D is unresolved. The CDR3 has 15 residues. CDR1 LNHDA and CDR2 SQIVND come from the germline V gene (reference sequence). V gave up 7 bases and J gave up 4 bases, with 19 bases separating them. The CDR3 bases are TGTGCCAGTACCCCCGCCGGGTTTTTGGGCACTGAAGCTTTCTTT. This sequence encodes CASTPAGFLGTEAFF. The variable domain in full, with the rest retrieved from reference TRBV19 and TRBJ1-1, is DGGITQSPKYLFRKEGQNVTLSCEQNLNHDAMYWYRQDPGQGLRLIYYSQIVNDFQKGDIAEGYSVSREKKESFPLTVTSAQKNPTAFYLCASTPAGFLGTEAFFGQGTRLTVV.

This chain joins TRBV2 and TRBJ2-3; 8 bases agree with TRBD1. The CDR3 is 14 amino acids. With V trimmed by 7 bases and J by 4 bases, 7 bases remained unmatched. Per germline, CDR1 SNHLY and CDR2 FYNNEI. DNA for the CDR3: TGTGCCAGCAAACTTGGACAGGGCCCAGATACGCAGTATTTT. It translates to CASKLGQGPDTQYF.

This chain joins TRBV6-2 or TRBV6-3 and TRBJ1-2; no clear D. The CDR3 runs to 11 residues. V lost 6 bases and J 6 bases, leaving 8 bases between the germline ends. The V gene's germline CDR1 is MNHEY and CDR2 SVGEGT. The CDR3 spells CASSHGDGYTF. DNA of the CDR3: TGTGCCAGCAGCCACGGGGATGGCTACACCTTC.

This rearrangement joins TRBV18 to TRBJ1-4; weak D call: TRBD1 (5 bases). The ends were cut back, 0 bases at V and 8 bases at J, with 16 bases in the middle. CDR3 size: 16 residues. Germline V gene lookup returns CDR1 KGHSH and CDR2 LQKENI. This CDR3 reads CASSPPGQGLREKLFF. The CDR3 nucleotides are TGTGCCAGCTCACCACCGGGGCAGGGACTGCGGGAAAAACTGTTTTTT. The variable domain in full, completed from reference TRBV18 and TRBJ1-4, reads NAGVMQNPRHLVRRRGQEARLRCSPMKGHSHVYWYRQLPEEGLKFMVYLQKENIIDESGMPKERFSAEFPKEGPSILRIQQVVRGDSAAYFCASSPPGQGLREKLFFGSGTQLSVL.

The gene calls are TRBV28 and TRBJ1-5, with D possibly matching TRBD1 (5 bases). Germline-derived CDR1 and CDR2 are MDHEN and SYDVKM. V lost 2 bases, J lost 7 bases, and 15 bases lay in between. The CDR3 is 15 residues long. The CDR3: CASSLARRVGQPQHF. The CDR3 coding sequence is TGTGCCAGCAGTTTAGCCCGCAGGGTAGGGCAGCCCCAGCATTTT.

The gene calls are TRBV27 and TRBJ1-2; TRBD1 matches at 10 bases. The germline V gene has CDR1 MNHEY and CDR2 SMNVEV (reference sequence). This CDR3 has 14 residues. V was pared by 3 bases and J by 6 bases, with 4 bases of the junction left unmatched. The CDR3 here is CASSLLGTGDGYTF. The CDR3 DNA is TGTGCCAGCAGTTTGTTAGGGACAGGGGATGGCTACACCTTC.

This chain uses TRBV7-9 with TRBJ2-7; 9 bases line up with TRBD1. The CDR3 consists of 15 residues. The germline CDR1 and CDR2 sequences are SEHNR and FQNEAQ (reference sequence). V shed 8 bases, J shed 0 bases, and the junction held 8 bases outside the gene matches. DNA of the CDR3: TGTGCCAGCGGGACAGGGACCGCGGGCTCCTACGAGCAGTACTTC. Its protein is CASGTGTAGSYEQYF. The full variable domain, its missing parts supplied by reference TRBV7-9 and TRBJ2-7, is DTGVSQNPRHKITKRGQNVTFRCDPISEHNRLYWYRQTLGQGPEFLTYFQNEAQLEKSRLLSDRFSAERPKGSFSTLEIQRTEQGDSAMYLCASGTGTAGSYEQYFGPGTRLTVT.

The V gene is TRBV5-1, the J gene TRBJ1-4; TRBD1 matches 8 bases. Losses at the gene ends were 0 bases for V and 7 bases for J; bases not matched to a gene: 14. Germline V gives CDR1 SGHRS, CDR2 YFSETQ. The CDR3 has 18 amino acids. CDR3 loop: CASSLALLQTGDREKLFF. DNA for the CDR3: TGCGCCAGCAGCTTGGCGCTCCTACAGACAGGGGATCGTGAAAAACTGTTTTTT.

A single count supports this clone. The chain couples TRBV5-1 to TRBJ1-1; D possibly corresponds to TRBD1 (5 bases). The V gene's germline CDR1 is SGHRS and CDR2 YFSETQ. Trimming cost V 3 bases and J 3 bases, with 12 bases left between them. CDR3 length equals 14 residues. DNA for the CDR3: TGCGCCAGCAGCTCCCGTGGGGGGGACACTGAAGCTTTCTTT. As protein: CASSSRGGDTEAFF.

The sample holds a few counts of this clone. The V call is TRBV19, the J call TRBJ1-1, with TRBD1 as a possible D gene (6 bases). V was cut by 7 bases and J by 3 bases, with 15 bases left in between. The CDR3 extends over 14 amino acids. Looked up from germline, CDR1 is LNHDA and CDR2 is SQIVND (reference sequence). The CDR3: CASIAGAEDTEAFF. The CDR3 bases are TGTGCCAGTATCGCGGGGGCGGAGGACACTGAAGCTTTCTTT.

The genes are TRBV28 and TRBJ2-7; 10 positions agree with TRBD2. The CDR3 has 16 amino acids. V lost 2 bases to trimming and J lost 1 base; unmatched junction nucleotides: 5. Per the germline V gene, CDR1 is MDHEN and CDR2 is SYDVKM. DNA of the CDR3: TGTGCCAGCAGTTTAGGGGCTAGCGGGAGATCCTACGAGCAGTACTTC. Translating it yields CASSLGASGRSYEQYF.

This clone was recorded once. The rearrangement joins TRBV3-1 (or the pseudogene TRBV3-2) to TRBJ2-7; D is perhaps TRBD1 (5 bases). V lost 1 base and J 3 bases, leaving 10 bases between the germline ends. The CDR3 has 14 residues. Per the germline V gene, CDR1 is LGHDT and CDR2 is YNNKEL (reference sequence). The CDR3 DNA is TGTGCCAGCAGCCAAGTTTCAGGGAACTACGAGCAGTACTTC. This encodes CASSQVSGNYEQYF.

The rearrangement uses TRBV6-1 and TRBJ1-2, with unresolved D. CDR3 length equals 14 residues. Trimming stripped 2 bases from V and 3 bases from J, with 10 bases between. Germline V gene sequence: CDR1 MNHNS, CDR2 SASEGT. The CDR3 coding sequence is TGTGCCAGCAGTGAATTTGGCGGATACTATGGCTACACCTTC. Residues: CASSEFGGYYGYTF.

This clone was recorded only once. The chain couples TRBV9 to TRBJ2-3; a weak D match, TRBD2 (6 bases). V was shortened by 2 bases and J by 4 bases, with 14 bases between the two germline ends. This CDR3 has 15 residues. CDR1 and CDR2 from the germline V gene are SGDLS and YYNGEE. In DNA form, the CDR3 reads TGTGCCAGCAGCGTGGCCGGGACTTCCCCAGATACGCAGTATTTT. Its translation: CASSVAGTSPDTQYF.

The genes are TRBV7-2 and TRBJ2-7; 13 nucleotides align to TRBD2. CDR1 is SGHTA and CDR2 is FQGNSA in the germline V gene. The CDR3 sequence is 16 residues long. V was pared by 3 bases and J by 5 bases, with 7 bases of the junction left unmatched. The DNA for the CDR3 is TGTGCCAGCAGCTTCCCCGGACTAGCGGGAGAAGACGAGCAGTACTTC. Protein product: CASSFPGLAGEDEQYF.

This clone turned up a few times. The chain links TRBV24-1 to TRBJ1-2; no reliable D call. V lost 7 bases to trimming and J lost 1 base, with 12 bases between them. The CDR3 is made up of 14 amino acids. Germline assignment: CDR1 KGHDR and CDR2 SFDVKD. CDR3 residues: CATRGDRNNYGYTF. CDR3 bases: TGTGCCACCAGGGGAGACCGTAATAACTATGGCTACACCTTC.

The chain joins TRBV15 to TRBJ2-1, with 11 bases fitting TRBD2. Trimming at V came to 0 bases and at J to 10 bases, leaving 5 bases not matched to a gene. The CDR3 loop spans 15 amino acids. Germline values: CDR1 LNHNV, CDR2 YYDKDF (reference sequence). The CDR3, as DNA: TGTGCCACCAGCAGAGAACTAGCGGGAGCGGAAGAGCAGTTCTTC. It translates to CATSRELAGAEEQFF. Full variable domain (missing parts from reference TRBV15 and TRBJ2-1): DAMVIQNPRYQVTQFGKPVTLSCSQTLNHNVMYWYQQKSSQAPKLLFHYYDKDFNNEADTPDNFQSRRPNTSFCFLDIRSPGLGDTAMYLCATSRELAGAEEQFFGPGTRLTVL.

Here the CDR3 reads CSASYGMDQPQHF. The CDR3 nucleotides read TGCAGTGCTAGTTACGGGATGGATCAGCCCCAGCATTTT. The chain employs TRBV20-1 and TRBJ1-5; D gene ambiguous. Trimming pared 3 bases from V and 5 bases from J, leaving 11 bases between. This CDR3 contains 13 residues. The germline V gene encodes CDR1 DFQATT and CDR2 SNEGSKA (reference sequence).

The gene calls are TRBV4-1 and TRBJ2-5; the match to TRBD1 covers 8 bases. CDR3 length: 17 residues. Per the germline V gene, CDR1 is MGHRA and CDR2 is YSYEKL. V lost 0 bases, J lost 4 bases, and 10 bases stayed unmatched. CDR3 sequence reads: CASSQESTGGIRETQYF. The CDR3 DNA sequence: TGCGCCAGCAGCCAAGAATCCACAGGGGGGATTAGAGAGACCCAGTACTTC.

In this sample, this clone turned up many times. V usage is TRBV9 and J usage is TRBJ2-7; TRBD2 agrees at 10 bases. CDR1 and CDR2 (germline): SGDLS, YYNGEE. The CDR3 is 15 residues long. V gave up 3 bases and J gave up 3 bases; unmatched junction bases: 6. This CDR3 is CASSALTSGNYEQYF. CDR3 DNA sequence: TGTGCCAGCAGCGCATTAACTAGCGGGAACTACGAGCAGTACTTC.

The chain uses TRBV27 and TRBJ2-2, with 11 bases that match TRBD2. From germline, CDR1 is MNHEY and CDR2 SMNVEV (reference sequence). The CDR3 sequence is 18 residues long. V gave up 4 bases and J gave up 4 bases; unmatched junction bases: 11. CDR3 nucleotides: TGTGCCAGCAGTTCCCGATTTCTAGCGGGAGGCATCACCGGGGAGCTGTTTTTT. It is translated as CASSSRFLAGGITGELFF.

The chain couples TRBV27 to TRBJ2-3; D possibly corresponds to TRBD2 (6 bases). Trimming cost V 3 bases and J 1 base, with 11 bases left between them. The CDR3 is 15 residues long. Looked up from germline, CDR1 is MNHEY and CDR2 is SMNVEV (reference sequence). In nucleotides, the CDR3 is TGTGCCAGCAGTTTTCCCGGGAGTGGCACAGATACGCAGTATTTT. Translation: CASSFPGSGTDTQYF.

This clone has just one count. The chain uses TRBV9 and TRBJ1-6; 7 positions agree with TRBD1. The ends lost 3 bases at V and 8 bases at J; junction bases unmatched: 8. Germline V CDR1 and CDR2: SGDLS, YYNGEE. CDR3 size: 15 residues. The CDR3 sequence is CASSEGAGGDSPLHF. DNA of the CDR3: TGTGCCAGCAGCGAGGGAGCAGGGGGTGATTCACCCCTCCACTTT. Variable domain in full (rest from reference TRBV9 and TRBJ1-6): DSGVTQTPKHLITATGQRVTLRCSPRSGDLSVYWYQQSLDQGLQFLIQYYNGEERAKGNILERFSAQQFPDLHSELNLSSLELGDSALYFCASSEGAGGDSPLHFGNGTRLTVT.

This clone was detected once. The chain joins TRBV7-3 to TRBJ1-4; D is undetermined. V was clipped by 4 bases and J by 2 bases, with 8 bases between them. The germline CDR1 and CDR2 sequences are SGHTA and FQGTGA. The CDR3 runs 14 residues. The chain's CDR3 is CASSSGGTNEKLFF. The CDR3 DNA reads TGTGCCAGCAGCTCGGGAGGGACTAATGAAAAACTGTTTTTT.

This chain connects TRBV9 to TRBJ1-5; possible D gene TRBD1, 5 bases. V lost 3 bases and J 6 bases, leaving 13 bases between the germline ends. The CDR3 consists of 14 residues. Germline values: CDR1 SGDLS, CDR2 YYNGEE. The CDR3 nucleotides read TGTGCCAGCAGCGGGCAGGGCGCCGGTCAGCCCCAGCATTTT. Its translation is CASSGQGAGQPQHF.

The chain recombines TRBV6-2 or TRBV6-3 with TRBJ2-4, with 9 bases matching TRBD1. Losses at the gene ends were 6 bases for V and 8 bases for J; bases not matched to a gene: 17. CDR1 MNHEY and CDR2 SVGEGT come from the germline V gene. This CDR3 contains 17 residues. The CDR3 protein is CASSSRGTGHAVDIQYF. The CDR3 nucleotides read TGTGCCAGCAGCTCAAGAGGGACAGGGCACGCAGTAGACATTCAGTACTTC.

This clone was detected only once. The V gene is TRBV3-1 (or the pseudogene TRBV3-2), the J gene TRBJ2-2; TRBD2 matches at 10 bases. V lost 5 bases to trimming and J lost 7 bases; unmatched junction nucleotides: 10. The CDR3 runs to 16 residues. Germline CDR1 is LGHDT and CDR2 is YNNKEL (reference sequence). This CDR3 reads CASSYPSTSGFGELFF. Here the CDR3 DNA reads TGTGCCAGCAGCTACCCTTCGACTAGCGGGTTCGGGGAGCTGTTTTTT.

This chain joins TRBV11-3 and TRBJ1-1, with D unclear. Germline lookup yields CDR1 SGHNT and CDR2 YENEEA. V was clipped by 4 bases and J by 2 bases, with 8 bases between them. The CDR3 totals 13 residues. This CDR3 is CASSSYRNTEAFF. DNA for the CDR3: TGTGCCAGCAGCTCTTACAGAAACACTGAAGCTTTCTTT.

In nucleotides, the CDR3 is TGTGCCAGCCGAGACAACAGAGGGATAGATACGCAGTATTTT. Translating gives CASRDNRGIDTQYF. The rearrangement links TRBV28 to TRBJ2-3, with a tentative D call TRBD2 (5 bases). Germline-derived CDR1 and CDR2 are MDHEN and SYDVKM. The V end lost 8 bases, the J end lost 5 bases, and 17 bases lay between the germline ends. This CDR3 is built from 14 residues. The whole variable domain, filled in from reference TRBV28 and TRBJ2-3, reads DVKVTQSSRYLVKRTGEKVFLECVQDMDHENMFWYRQDPGLGLRLIYFSYDVKMKEKGDIPEGYSVSREKKERFSLILESASTNQTSMYLCASRDNRGIDTQYFGPGTRLTVL.

The CDR3 reads CASSLDREGNEQYF. CDR3 nucleotides: TGTGCCAGCAGCTTAGACAGGGAGGGAAACGAGCAGTACTTC. This chain links TRBV7-2 with TRBJ2-7, with D possibly TRBD2 on 7 matching bases. Germline lookup yields CDR1 SGHTA and CDR2 FQGNSA. The V gene lost 1 base and the J gene lost 5 bases, with 12 bases spanning the gap. This CDR3 contains 14 residues.

As DNA, the CDR3 is TGTGCCAGTGGGAATCCTTTAGCGGGCACAGATACGCAGTATTTT. Amino acids: CASGNPLAGTDTQYF. The rearrangement uses TRBV19 and TRBJ2-3; a weak D match, TRBD2 (6 bases). The V gene's germline CDR1 is LNHDA and CDR2 SQIVND (reference sequence). Trimming took 8 bases from V and 1 from J, leaving 16 bases between them. There are 15 residues in the CDR3.